This record concerns one T cell receptor beta chain sequence. The data are from a study of blood T cell repertoires in COVID-19. Per the original methods: How many nucleated cells were present was estimated from reference gene primer amplification. Clones were sequenced by immunoSEQ multiplex PCR, and TCRdb holds only the in-frame ones, with some missing. V and J calls plus clone size are reproduced from that table; the DNA served to infer D and trimming. Of roughly 200,000 clones listed, about 80% are singletons. Trimming shortened V by 2 bases and J by 3 bases, and 13 bases separated the two germline ends. CDR3 length: 15 amino acids. From germline, CDR1 is MNHEY and CDR2 SVGEGT.

The source is a man in his sixties with acute or convalescent COVID-19. The J gene is TRBJ1-2, the V gene TRBV6-2 or TRBV6-3; D is perhaps TRBD1 (5 bases). The sequencing sample was made of peripheral blood. The CDR3 loop reads CASSYTPGRDYGYTF. Here the CDR3 DNA reads TGTGCCAGCAGTTACACCCCCGGCAGGGACTATGGCTACACCTTC.